These 3 T cell receptor beta chains originate from one sample sequenced in a study of response to subunit inactivated influenza vaccine. TCRdb re-derived calls from the RT-PCR reads in MiXCR, one entry per CDR3 protein. The repertoire consists of about 780,000 distinct CDR3 sequences, with about 18% occurring once and the leading ten covering under 13%. The source was PBMCs from blood, collected 5 days after vaccination. These receptors were taken from a man in his fifties or sixties who received an inactivated influenza vaccine.

The chain joins TRBV20-1 to TRBJ1-1; a possible D gene is TRBD1 (6 bases). Per the germline V gene, CDR1 is DFQATT and CDR2 is SNEGSKA (reference sequence). V was pared by 2 bases and J by 0 bases, with 10 bases between. This CDR3 has 14 residues. The CDR3: CSARRGGLNTEAFF. DNA of the CDR3: TGCAGTGCTAGACGAGGGGGACTGAACACTGAAGCTTTCTTT.

This clonotype showed up just a few times. The rearrangement links TRBV4-3 to TRBJ2-5; TRBD1 agrees at 9 bases. The junction had 12 bases not matched to a gene; V was cut back by 3 bases and J by 4 bases. Germline CDR1 is LGHNA and CDR2 is YSLEER. The CDR3 has 17 amino acids. The CDR3 nucleotides read TGCGCCAGCAGCCAGGGCGCCGGGACAGGGATCGCAGAGACCCAGTACTTC. Its translation: CASSQGAGTGIAETQYF.

This clonotype was seen at least ten times. The rearrangement links TRBV20-1 to TRBJ1-1; a possible D gene is TRBD1 (6 bases). The CDR3 spans 13 residues. V was shortened by 1 base and J by 1 base, with 7 bases between the two germline ends. The germline V gene has CDR1 DFQATT and CDR2 SNEGSKA (reference sequence). In nucleotides, the CDR3 is TGCAGTGCTAGAGGGACAGCGAACACTGAAGCTTTCTTT. Its translation is CSARGTANTEAFF.